This entry is about one TCR beta chain. This specimen comes from a study of blood T cell repertoires in COVID-19. Background on the study: The samples span acute and convalescent COVID-19 from the United States, Italy and Spain. PBMCs, B-cell-depleted T cells, or T cells provided the cDNA or gDNA that made up the material.

Methods used by the authors: Amplification with reference gene primers provided the estimates of nucleated cell counts. Method: immunoSEQ multiplex PCR; TCRdb's copy keeps in-frame clones and lacks some. Clonal size and the V and J genes are those of that table, whereas D and trimming came from the DNA. There are 200,000 or so clones in the sample; roughly 85% occur only once, and 5.2% lies in the top ten. V was trimmed by 0 bases and J by 2 bases, leaving 8 bases between them. The CDR3 is 14 amino acids. In germline, CDR1 is SGDLS, CDR2 YYNGEE. This clonotype originated in a woman aged 30 to 39 with acute or convalescent COVID-19. The rearrangement links TRBV9 to TRBJ1-2, with unresolved D. Sample: peripheral blood. CDR3 sequence: CASSVVPSNYGYTF. For the CDR3, the DNA is TGTGCCAGCAGCGTAGTTCCGTCGAACTATGGCTACACCTTC.